The table lists the clone carrying this T cell receptor (beta chain) with many counts. Its specificity is not known. The read comes to an end 3 residues before the CDR3 does, leaving the germline J gene to fill in the end. The CDR3 contains 16 residues. V lost 1 base and J lost 4; bases outside the gene matches: 5. The germline gives CDR1 SGHRS, CDR2 YFSETQ. This entry belongs to a study of T cell clonality in common variable immunodeficiency. General study points: Reportedly, TCR beta sequences from common variable immunodeficiency showed fewer deletions and N-nucleotide insertions. The cause of increased CVID clonality remains unclear without subpopulation sequencing. CVID subjects showed higher TCRbeta clonality than healthy controls.

Clones were sequenced by immunoSEQ multiplex PCR, and TCRdb holds only the in-frame ones, with some missing. The sample presents approximately 34,000 clones, none singletons. The chain has TRBV5-1 and TRBJ1-2; 12 bases are shared with TRBD1. The sequence was collected from a person aged 18 to 69 in good health. The sample taken for sequencing was peripheral blood mononuclear cells. The sequenced CDR3 bases are TGCGCCAGCAGCTTGCCTGGGACAGGGGGCGGCTATGGC. The encoded protein is CASSLPGTGGGYG. The CDR3 as a whole reads CASSLPGTGGGYGYTF.